Presented here are 32 T cell receptor beta chains from one specimen sequenced in a study of blood T cell repertoires in COVID-19. Some clones are missing from TCRdb's copy, which holds only in-frame ones; the method was immunoSEQ multiplex PCR. The table records over 150,000 clones, roughly four fifths of them present only once. Material for sequencing was peripheral blood. The receptors were sampled from an elderly woman with COVID-19, enrolled during active disease.

This chain connects TRBV3-1 (or the pseudogene TRBV3-2) to TRBJ2-3, with a possible D match to TRBD1 (6 bases). The length of the CDR3 is 14 residues. Germline lookup yields CDR1 LGHDT and CDR2 YNNKEL (reference sequence). V lost 2 bases, J lost 7 bases, and 13 bases lay in between. This CDR3 is CASSQTGQFYTQYF. Here the CDR3 DNA reads TGTGCCAGCAGCCAAACGGGACAATTCTATACGCAGTATTTT.

The gene calls are TRBV5-1 and TRBJ2-7; TRBD2 matches at 8 bases. The CDR3 extends over 16 amino acids. Losses at the gene ends were 0 bases for V and 1 base for J; bases not matched to a gene: 6. Looked up from germline, CDR1 is SGHRS and CDR2 is YFSETQ. The DNA for the CDR3 is TGCGCCAGCAGCTTGGCGGGTGGACTAGCTTCCTACGAGCAGTACTTC. As protein: CASSLAGGLASYEQYF.

J is TRBJ2-7 and V is TRBV7-2; 8 bases fit TRBD1. Germline V lookup: CDR1 SGHTA, CDR2 FQGNSA. The CDR3 covers 14 residues. The trim removed 4 bases at V and 3 bases at J, leaving 5 bases unmatched. As DNA, the CDR3 is TGTGCCAGCAGCTCAAGGACAGGGAGCTACGAGCAGTACTTC. Translation: CASSSRTGSYEQYF.

With respect to this clone: Mismatch with germline at one junction end may stem from a read error. CDR3 residues: CASRFLGQDSTNEKLFF. DNA for the CDR3: TGTGCCAGCCGTTTTCTGGGACAGGACTCAACTAATGAAAAACTGTTTTTT. The V and J genes are TRBV27 and TRBJ1-4, with TRBD1 identical over 8 bases. The germline V gene has CDR1 MNHEY and CDR2 SMNVEV (reference sequence). The CDR3 extends over 17 amino acids. The full variable domain, in which reference TRBV27 and TRBJ1-4 provide the parts outside the CDR3, is EAQVTQNPRYLITVTGKKLTVTCSQNMNHEYMSWYRQDPGLGLRQIYYSMNVEVTDKGDVPEGYKVSRKEKRNFPLILESPSPNQTSLYFCASRFLGQDSTNEKLFFGSGTQLSVL.

CDR3 sequence reads: CASSTAAEDTQYF. The CDR3 nucleotides read TGCGCCAGCAGCACCGCCGCGGAAGATACGCAGTATTTT. The V and J genes are TRBV5-1 and TRBJ2-3; D uncertain. Germline CDR1 SGHRS, CDR2 YFSETQ. Trimming removed 4 bases at V and 5 bases at J, with 11 bases between. The CDR3 consists of 13 residues. The whole variable domain, remainder taken from reference TRBV5-1 and TRBJ2-3, is KAGVTQTPRYLIKTRGQQVTLSCSPISGHRSVSWYQQTPGQGLQFLFEYFSETQRNKGNFPGRFSGRQFSNSRSEMNVSTLELGDSALYLCASSTAAEDTQYFGPGTRLTVL.

The V gene is TRBV28, the J gene TRBJ1-2; D is unclear. The length of the CDR3 is 12 residues. V lost 3 bases and J lost 8, with 10 bases in between. The V gene's germline CDR1 is MDHEN and CDR2 SYDVKM. CDR3 residues: CASSLGSWGYTF. CDR3 in DNA: TGTGCCAGCAGTTTGGGCAGTTGGGGCTACACCTTC.

The rearrangement joins TRBV18 to TRBJ1-1; 8 nucleotides align to TRBD1. Germline CDR1 is KGHSH and CDR2 is LQKENI. The J segment lost 1 base and the V segment lost 3 bases, leaving 13 bases of the junction unmatched. The CDR3 has 18 amino acids. Here the CDR3 reads CASSPSPPTTGGNTEAFF. Written as DNA, the CDR3 is TGTGCCAGCTCACCTTCCCCACCCACTACAGGGGGGAACACTGAAGCTTTCTTT.

The chain carries TRBV19 and TRBJ2-1, with D hard to call. The CDR3 contains 15 residues. Deletions cut 6 bases from V and 1 base from J, with 13 bases between. Germline-derived CDR1 and CDR2 are LNHDA and SQIVND (reference sequence). The DNA for the CDR3 is TGTGCCAGTAGCCGAGTCCCGCGGTCCTACAATGAGCAGTTCTTC. Translation gives CASSRVPRSYNEQFF.

V usage is TRBV19 and J usage is TRBJ1-2, with D tentatively TRBD1 (6 bases). This CDR3 has 15 residues. Germline V gives CDR1 LNHDA, CDR2 SQIVND (reference sequence). Trimming stripped 4 bases from V and 8 bases from J, with 20 bases between. CDR3 sequence reads: CASSTKGQRSNGYTF. CDR3 DNA: TGTGCCAGTAGTACAAAAGGACAGAGATCCAACGGCTACACCTTC. The variable domain in full, with the rest retrieved from reference TRBV19 and TRBJ1-2, is DGGITQSPKYLFRKEGQNVTLSCEQNLNHDAMYWYRQDPGQGLRLIYYSQIVNDFQKGDIAEGYSVSREKKESFPLTVTSAQKNPTAFYLCASSTKGQRSNGYTFGSGTRLTVV.

The chain links TRBV18 to TRBJ2-6, with 9 bases matching TRBD1. Germline CDR1 reads KGHSH; CDR2 reads LQKENI. The V and J ends lost 2 bases and 4 bases, in that order; junction bases with no gene match: 9. The CDR3 has 18 residues. DNA for the CDR3: TGTGCCAGCTCACCAAGGGGACAGGGAGGGTCCGGGGCCAACGTCCTGACTTTC. It codes for CASSPRGQGGSGANVLTF.

The chain recombines TRBV10-1 with TRBJ2-3, with TRBD2 identical over 9 bases. CDR3 length equals 15 residues. Germline CDR1 reads WNHNN; CDR2 reads SYGVQD (reference sequence). The junction had 6 bases not matched to a gene; V was cut back by 6 bases and J by 2 bases. DNA for the CDR3: TGCGCCAGCAGCCGAGCGGGAGGACACACAGATACGCAGTATTTT. Translation gives CASSRAGGHTDTQYF.

This chain connects TRBV29-1 to TRBJ2-7; TRBD2 agrees at 8 bases. J was trimmed by 5 bases and V by 2 bases; bases with no gene match: 5. Germline CDR1 SQVTM, CDR2 ANQGSEA. This CDR3 spans 13 amino acids. The CDR3 sequence: CSVEWRTSHEQYF. CDR3 DNA: TGCAGCGTTGAATGGAGGACTAGCCACGAGCAGTACTTC.

The gene calls are TRBV19 and TRBJ1-2; no clear D. CDR1 and CDR2 (germline): LNHDA, SQIVND (reference sequence). Trimming stripped 6 bases from V and 4 bases from J, with 12 bases between. The CDR3 has 13 residues. The CDR3 coding sequence is TGTGCCAGTAGGACTCGGGGTTCCTATGGCTACACCTTC. The encoded protein is CASRTRGSYGYTF.

CDR3 DNA: TGTGCCAGCAGCTTTACAGGGATACGGAGCAATAATTCACCCCTCCACTTT. Translation gives CASSFTGIRSNNSPLHF. The chain couples TRBV28 to TRBJ1-6, with TRBD1 as a possible D gene (6 bases). Deletions cut 6 bases from V and 5 bases from J, with 20 bases between. CDR3 length: 17 amino acids. Germline V gene lookup returns CDR1 MDHEN and CDR2 SYDVKM. The full variable domain, with the rest looked up from reference TRBV28 and TRBJ1-6, is DVKVTQSSRYLVKRTGEKVFLECVQDMDHENMFWYRQDPGLGLRLIYFSYDVKMKEKGDIPEGYSVSREKKERFSLILESASTNQTSMYLCASSFTGIRSNNSPLHFGNGTRLTVT.

The chain couples TRBV7-2 to TRBJ1-1; the D gene is possibly TRBD1 (5 bases). Trimming pared 6 bases from V and 7 bases from J, leaving 15 bases between. This CDR3 region has 13 residues. Germline V gene sequence: CDR1 SGHTA, CDR2 FQGNSA. CDR3 DNA sequence: TGTGCCAGCAGACCAGGATACGGGGGTGAAGCTTTCTTT. It encodes CASRPGYGGEAFF.

The genes are TRBV10-2 and TRBJ2-2, with D possibly matching TRBD2 (7 bases). Germline assignment: CDR1 WSHSY and CDR2 SAAADI. This CDR3 has 13 residues. Trimming shortened V by 8 bases and J by 6 bases, and 13 bases separated the two germline ends. CDR3 sequence reads: CASGGAIAGELFF. The CDR3 DNA sequence: TGCGCCAGCGGGGGGGCTATCGCCGGGGAGCTGTTTTTT.

This chain links TRBV2 with TRBJ1-2; 7 positions match TRBD1. The trim removed 6 bases at V and 5 bases at J, leaving 9 bases unmatched. Germline V lookup: CDR1 SNHLY, CDR2 FYNNEI. This CDR3 has 14 residues. CDR3 coding DNA: TGTGCCAGCAGAACGAAGGGGGCATCATATGGCTACACCTTC. It specifies CASRTKGASYGYTF.

The V gene is TRBV10-1, the J gene TRBJ2-2, with a possible D match to TRBD2 (6 bases). V was shortened by 6 bases and J by 0 bases, with 11 bases between the two germline ends. This CDR3 is 15 amino acids long. From germline, CDR1 is WNHNN and CDR2 SYGVQD (reference sequence). In nucleotides, the CDR3 is TGCGCCAGCAGAAACGGGACTGCGAACACCGGGGAGCTGTTTTTT. This translates into CASRNGTANTGELFF.

The genes are TRBV6-1 and TRBJ1-5, with D perhaps matching TRBD1 (5 bases). This CDR3 region has 14 residues. Trimming took off 7 bases at V and 8 bases at J, with 18 bases between the two ends. CDR1 MNHNS and CDR2 SASEGT come from the germline V gene. CDR3: CASTPAGLVEPQHF. The CDR3 DNA reads as TGTGCCAGCACTCCGGCAGGGCTAGTTGAGCCCCAGCATTTT.

On this clone itself: One end of the junction does not line up with germline, which may come from a read error. V and J are TRBV7-7 and TRBJ2-1; 12 nucleotides agree with TRBD2. CDR3 length equals 16 residues. Germline V CDR1 and CDR2: SSHAT, FNYEAQ (reference sequence). CDR3: CASSLEASGGAYEQFF. For the CDR3, the DNA is TGTGCTAGCAGCTTAGAGGCTAGCGGGGGGGCCTATGAGCAGTTCTTC.

The chain is built from TRBV4-2 and TRBJ2-3; 10 nucleotides align to TRBD2. The CDR3 covers 16 residues. V shed 4 bases, J shed 1 base, and the junction held 5 bases outside the gene matches. The germline gives CDR1 LGHNA, CDR2 YNFKEQ. This CDR3 is CASSPRGTSGTDTQYF. CDR3 DNA sequence: TGTGCCAGCAGCCCTCGTGGGACTAGCGGCACAGATACGCAGTATTTT.

The chain couples TRBV29-1 to TRBJ2-7, with 9 bases matching TRBD1. Germline trimming cut 7 bases from V and 3 bases from J; bases unmatched to any gene: 10. This CDR3 region has 14 residues. In germline, CDR1 is SQVTM, CDR2 ANQGSEA. CDR3 in amino acids: CSAKGGTGNYEQYF. The CDR3 nucleotides are TGCAGCGCGAAAGGCGGGACAGGGAACTACGAGCAGTACTTC.

This clone was seen once. The chain combines TRBV19 with TRBJ1-5; 8 bases agree with TRBD1. The CDR3 totals 15 residues. V lost 6 bases, J lost 7 bases, and 11 bases stayed unmatched. Germline CDR1 reads LNHDA; CDR2 reads SQIVND (reference sequence). The CDR3 sequence is CASSERTGFGQPQHF. The CDR3 nucleotides are TGTGCCAGTAGCGAGAGGACAGGGTTTGGCCAGCCCCAGCATTTT.

CDR3 DNA: TGTGCCTGGAGTGCTATCGACAGTGAACAGACCCAGTACTTC. It encodes CAWSAIDSEQTQYF. The chain has TRBV30 and TRBJ2-5; D is perhaps TRBD1 (5 bases). V lost 1 base and J lost 6, with 15 bases in between. This CDR3 comprises 14 residues. CDR1 is GTSNPN and CDR2 is SVGIG in the germline V gene (reference sequence).

The chain combines TRBV5-4 with TRBJ1-2; TRBD1 aligns across 8 bases. V trimming: 4 bases; J trimming: 7 bases; junction bases outside the gene matches: 9. Germline V CDR1 and CDR2: SGHNT, YYREEE (reference sequence). This CDR3 region has 14 residues. The CDR3 coding sequence is TGTGCCAGCAGCCGGACAGGGTCGGTAGGTGGCTACACCTTC. This sequence encodes CASSRTGSVGGYTF.

For the CDR3, the DNA is TGTGCCATCAGTGTACTGGGGGGGACGGATACGCAGTATTTT. It specifies CAISVLGGTDTQYF. The chain couples TRBV10-3 to TRBJ2-3, with 7 bases identical to TRBD2. The germline V gene encodes CDR1 ENHRY and CDR2 SYGVKD. The V gene end was trimmed by 4 bases and the J gene end by 6 bases; junction bases not matched to a gene: 7. The CDR3 runs to 14 residues.

The chain recombines TRBV27 with TRBJ2-5; 9 nucleotides line up with TRBD1. The CDR3 consists of 15 residues. Germline trimming cut 3 bases from V and 1 base from J; bases unmatched to any gene: 3. Germline assignment: CDR1 MNHEY and CDR2 SMNVEV (reference sequence). CDR3 amino acids: CASSFRDRAQETQYF. The CDR3 DNA is TGTGCCAGCAGTTTCCGGGACAGGGCCCAAGAGACCCAGTACTTC.

V and J are TRBV5-1 and TRBJ1-1, with D possibly matching TRBD1 (6 bases). From germline, CDR1 is SGHRS and CDR2 YFSETQ. The CDR3 totals 15 residues. V gave up 0 bases and J gave up 4 bases, with 13 bases separating them. As DNA, the CDR3 is TGCGCCAGCAGCTTGGGCGACAGGCCTTTCACTGAAGCTTTCTTT. It translates to CASSLGDRPFTEAFF.

This chain connects TRBV5-1 to TRBJ2-1; 11 bases align to TRBD2. V gave up 5 bases and J gave up 2 bases; unmatched junction bases: 3. Germline lookup yields CDR1 SGHRS and CDR2 YFSETQ. The CDR3 covers 15 residues. The CDR3 nucleotides are TGCGCCAGCAGTAGCGGGAGGGGGACCTACAATGAGCAGTTCTTC. It encodes CASSSGRGTYNEQFF.

The V gene is TRBV7-2, the J gene TRBJ2-7, with D perhaps TRBD1 (6 bases). Germline loops: CDR1 SGHTA, CDR2 FQGNSA. The CDR3 consists of 15 residues. V was pared by 1 base and J by 2 bases, with 12 bases between. CDR3 sequence: CASSLVGTTAYEQYF. The CDR3 coding sequence is TGTGCCAGCAGCTTAGTAGGGACAACCGCCTACGAGCAGTACTTC.

The chain links TRBV18 to TRBJ2-5; no definite D call. There are 15 residues in the CDR3. CDR1 is KGHSH and CDR2 is LQKENI in the germline V gene. V lost 3 bases, J lost 2 bases, and 13 bases lay in between. CDR3 nucleotide sequence: TGTGCCAGCTCACCCTTACGACGCGGTCAAGAGACCCAGTACTTC. Translating gives CASSPLRRGQETQYF.

The gene calls are TRBV5-1 and TRBJ1-4, with TRBD1 matching 10 bases. Germline trimming cut 4 bases from V and 8 bases from J; bases unmatched to any gene: 8. Per germline, CDR1 SGHRS and CDR2 YFSETQ. There are 15 residues in the CDR3. The CDR3 DNA reads TGCGCCAGCAGCCTGCTCGGGACAGGGGAAGAAAAACTGTTTTTT. Translated, it gives CASSLLGTGEEKLFF.